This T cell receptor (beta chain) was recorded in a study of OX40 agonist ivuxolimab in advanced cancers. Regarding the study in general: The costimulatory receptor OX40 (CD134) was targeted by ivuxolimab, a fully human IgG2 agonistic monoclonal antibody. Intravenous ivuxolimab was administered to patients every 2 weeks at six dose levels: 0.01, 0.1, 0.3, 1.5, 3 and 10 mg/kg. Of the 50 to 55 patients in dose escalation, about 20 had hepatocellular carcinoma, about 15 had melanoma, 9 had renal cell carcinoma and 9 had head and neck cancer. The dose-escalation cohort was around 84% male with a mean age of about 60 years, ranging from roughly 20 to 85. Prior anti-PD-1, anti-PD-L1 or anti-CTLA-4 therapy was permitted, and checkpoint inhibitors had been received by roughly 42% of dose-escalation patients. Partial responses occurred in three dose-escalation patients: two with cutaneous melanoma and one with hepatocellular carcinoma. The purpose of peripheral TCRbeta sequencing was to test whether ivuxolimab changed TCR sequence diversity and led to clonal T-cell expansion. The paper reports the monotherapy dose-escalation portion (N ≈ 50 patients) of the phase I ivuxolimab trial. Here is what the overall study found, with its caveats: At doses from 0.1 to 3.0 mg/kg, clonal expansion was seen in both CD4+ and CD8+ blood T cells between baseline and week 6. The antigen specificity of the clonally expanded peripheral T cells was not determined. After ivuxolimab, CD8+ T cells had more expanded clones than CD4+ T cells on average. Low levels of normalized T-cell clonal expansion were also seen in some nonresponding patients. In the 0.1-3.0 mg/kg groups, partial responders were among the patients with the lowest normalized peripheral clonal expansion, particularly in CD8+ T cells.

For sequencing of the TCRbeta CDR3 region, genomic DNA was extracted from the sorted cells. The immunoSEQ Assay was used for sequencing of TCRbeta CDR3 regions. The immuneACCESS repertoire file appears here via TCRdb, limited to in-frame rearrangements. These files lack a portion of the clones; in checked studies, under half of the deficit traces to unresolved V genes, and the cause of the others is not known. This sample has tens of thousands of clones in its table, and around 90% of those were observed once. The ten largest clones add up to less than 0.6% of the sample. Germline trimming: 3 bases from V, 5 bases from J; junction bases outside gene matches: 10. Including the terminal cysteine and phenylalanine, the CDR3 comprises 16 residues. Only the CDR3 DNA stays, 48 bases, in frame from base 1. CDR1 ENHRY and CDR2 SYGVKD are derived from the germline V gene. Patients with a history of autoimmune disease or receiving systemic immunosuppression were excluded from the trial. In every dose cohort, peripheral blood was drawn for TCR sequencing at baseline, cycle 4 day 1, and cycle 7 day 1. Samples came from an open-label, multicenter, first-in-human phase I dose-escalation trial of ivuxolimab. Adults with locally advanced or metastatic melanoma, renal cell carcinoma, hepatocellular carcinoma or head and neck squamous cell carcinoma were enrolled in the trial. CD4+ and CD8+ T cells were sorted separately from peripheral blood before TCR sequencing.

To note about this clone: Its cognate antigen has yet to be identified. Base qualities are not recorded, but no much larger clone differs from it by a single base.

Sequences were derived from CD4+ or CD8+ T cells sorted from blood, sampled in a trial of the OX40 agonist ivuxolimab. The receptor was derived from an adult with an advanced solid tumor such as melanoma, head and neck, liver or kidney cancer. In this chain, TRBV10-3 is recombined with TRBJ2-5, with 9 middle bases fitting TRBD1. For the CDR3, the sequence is CAISEGTGIMWETQYF. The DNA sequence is TGTGCCATCAGTGAAGGGACAGGGATTATGTGGGAGACCCAGTACTTC.